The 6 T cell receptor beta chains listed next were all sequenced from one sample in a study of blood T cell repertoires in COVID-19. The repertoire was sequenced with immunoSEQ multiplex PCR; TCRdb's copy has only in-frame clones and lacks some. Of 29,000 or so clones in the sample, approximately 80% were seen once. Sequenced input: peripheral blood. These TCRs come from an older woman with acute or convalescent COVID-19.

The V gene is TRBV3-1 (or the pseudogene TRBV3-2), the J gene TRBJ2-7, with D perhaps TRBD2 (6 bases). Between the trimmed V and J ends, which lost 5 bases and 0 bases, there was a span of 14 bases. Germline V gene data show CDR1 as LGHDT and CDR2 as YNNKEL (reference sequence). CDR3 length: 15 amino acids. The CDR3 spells CASSLGGGFSYEQYF. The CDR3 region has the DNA TGTGCCAGCAGCTTGGGAGGCGGGTTCTCCTACGAGCAGTACTTC.

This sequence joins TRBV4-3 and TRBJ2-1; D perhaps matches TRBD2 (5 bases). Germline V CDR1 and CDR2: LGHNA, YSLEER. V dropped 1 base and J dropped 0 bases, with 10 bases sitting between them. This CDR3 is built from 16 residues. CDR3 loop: CASSQAGMGSYNEQFF. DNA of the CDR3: TGCGCCAGCAGCCAAGCGGGGATGGGCTCCTACAATGAGCAGTTCTTC.

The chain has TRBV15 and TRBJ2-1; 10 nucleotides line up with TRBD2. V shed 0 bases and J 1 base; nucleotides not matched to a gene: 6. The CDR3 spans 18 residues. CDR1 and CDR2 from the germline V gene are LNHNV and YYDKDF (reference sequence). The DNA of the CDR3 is TGTGCCACCAGCAGAGATTCCACTAGCGGGACATCCTACAATGAGCAGTTCTTC. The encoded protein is CATSRDSTSGTSYNEQFF.

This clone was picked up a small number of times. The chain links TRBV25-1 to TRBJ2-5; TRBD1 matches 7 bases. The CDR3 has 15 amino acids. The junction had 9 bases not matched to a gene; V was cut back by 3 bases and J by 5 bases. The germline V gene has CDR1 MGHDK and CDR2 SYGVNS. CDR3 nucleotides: TGTGCCAGCAGTGACCCCAAGGGGGCCGGGGAGACCCAGTACTTC. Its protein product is CASSDPKGAGETQYF.

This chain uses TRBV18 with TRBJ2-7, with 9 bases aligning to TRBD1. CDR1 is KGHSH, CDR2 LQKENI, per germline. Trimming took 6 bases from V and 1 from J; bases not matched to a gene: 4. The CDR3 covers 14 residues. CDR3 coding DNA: TGTGCCAGCTCTCCGGGACAGGGATCCTACGAGCAGTACTTC. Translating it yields CASSPGQGSYEQYF.

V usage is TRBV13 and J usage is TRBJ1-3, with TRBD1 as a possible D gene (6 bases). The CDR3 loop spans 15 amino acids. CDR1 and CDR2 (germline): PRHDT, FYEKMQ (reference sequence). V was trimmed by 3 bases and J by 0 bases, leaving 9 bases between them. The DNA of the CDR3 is TGTGCCAGCAGCTTGGGACAAAACTCTGGAAACACCATATATTTT. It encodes CASSLGQNSGNTIYF. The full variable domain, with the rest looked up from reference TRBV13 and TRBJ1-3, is AAGVIQSPRHLIKEKRETATLKCYPIPRHDTVYWYQQGPGQDPQFLISFYEKMQSDKGSIPDRFSAQQFSDYHSELNMSSLELGDSALYFCASSLGQNSGNTIYFGEGSWLTVV.